The 11 T cell receptor beta chains in this list originate from one sample, sequenced in a study of OX40 agonist ivuxolimab in advanced cancers. Produced via immunoSEQ multiplex PCR; TCRdb's table is partial and in-frame only. The repertoire includes more than 45,000 clones, around 77% of them detected once, and under 2.5% sits in the top ten. Sequenced here: CD4+ or CD8+ T cells sorted from blood, sampled in a trial of the OX40 agonist ivuxolimab. The receptors were sampled from an adult with an advanced solid tumor such as melanoma, head and neck, liver or kidney cancer.

J is TRBJ2-1 and V is TRBV7-8; D remains ambiguous. There are 11 residues in the CDR3. Germline values: CDR1 SGHVS, CDR2 FQNEAQ. The ends were cut back, 5 bases at V and 6 bases at J, with 5 bases in the middle. This CDR3 reads CASSRGNEQFF. Here the CDR3 DNA reads TGTGCCAGCAGCCGTGGCAATGAGCAGTTCTTC.

The chain joins TRBV19 to TRBJ1-5; D is unclear. Germline lookup yields CDR1 LNHDA and CDR2 SQIVND (reference sequence). V lost 4 bases, J lost 0 bases, and 13 bases lay in between. The CDR3 runs 16 residues. CDR3: CASSTTGQNSNQPQHF. The CDR3 DNA is TGTGCCAGTAGTACCACCGGGCAAAATAGCAATCAGCCCCAGCATTTT.

Regarding this clone: The junction does not match germline at one end; this may be a read error. V and J are TRBV7-2 and TRBJ2-1; possibly TRBD2 for D (7 bases). The CDR3 has 15 residues. CDR1 and CDR2 (germline): SGHTA, FQGNSA. The CDR3 region is CASSLESGGGSIKIF. CDR3 DNA: TGTGCCAGCAGCTTAGAGAGTGGGGGCGGGAGTATCAAGATCTTC.

For this clone: Mismatch with germline at one junction end may stem from a read error. The gene calls are TRBV5-1 and TRBJ2-3; TRBD2 agrees at 9 bases. The CDR3 is 17 amino acids. Germline CDR1 is SGHRS and CDR2 is YFSETQ. CDR3 in amino acids: CASTLGISGSGTDTQYF. Written as DNA, the CDR3 is TGCGCCAGCACCTTGGGTATTAGCGGGAGCGGCACAGATACGCAGTATTTT.

This clone has only a few counts. The chain couples TRBV27 to TRBJ2-3, with 9 positions matching TRBD2. The V gene end was trimmed by 6 bases and the J gene end by 1 base; junction bases not matched to a gene: 23. The length of the CDR3 is 21 residues. In germline, CDR1 is MNHEY, CDR2 SMNVEV (reference sequence). CDR3: CASSPMVRLAVLRKGTDTQYF. In DNA form, the CDR3 reads TGTGCCAGCAGCCCAATGGTGAGACTAGCGGTCCTTAGGAAGGGCACAGATACGCAGTATTTT.

This clone has just a few counts. The chain combines TRBV7-9 with TRBJ2-1, with D perhaps TRBD2 (5 bases). V was cut by 1 base and J by 10 bases, with 8 bases left in between. Germline-derived CDR1 and CDR2 are SEHNR and FQNEAQ (reference sequence). The length of the CDR3 is 12 residues. The CDR3 nucleotides read TGTGCCAGCAGCTTAGAAGGGAGAGAGCAGTTCTTC. Amino acids: CASSLEGREQFF.

The rearrangement links TRBV28 to TRBJ2-7; 13 bases agree with TRBD2. V lost 4 bases, J lost 13 bases, and 7 bases stayed unmatched. The germline V gene has CDR1 MDHEN and CDR2 SYDVKM. CDR3 size: 13 residues. In DNA form, the CDR3 reads TGTGCCAGCAGTTCCTTCGGACTAGCGGGAGTATACTTC. Translated: CASSSFGLAGVYF.

This clone showed up just a few times. This chain uses TRBV10-3 with TRBJ2-7, with a weak D call TRBD2 (6 bases). Trimming removed 8 bases at V and 4 bases at J, with 12 bases between. CDR1 is ENHRY and CDR2 is SYGVKD in the germline V gene. CDR3 length equals 12 residues. The CDR3 region has the DNA TGTGCCATCGGGACTCAGGGTTACGAGCAGTACTTC. This codes for CAIGTQGYEQYF.

The chain couples TRBV28 to TRBJ2-1; TRBD2 aligns across 9 bases. V shed 4 bases and J 2 bases; nucleotides not matched to a gene: 6. CDR3 length: 16 residues. Per the germline V gene, CDR1 is MDHEN and CDR2 is SYDVKM. CDR3: CASSSAPSGTYNEQFF. The CDR3, as DNA: TGTGCCAGCAGTTCCGCCCCTAGCGGGACCTACAATGAGCAGTTCTTC.

The V and J genes are TRBV5-6 and TRBJ1-2, with 11 bases matching TRBD1. Germline values: CDR1 SGHDT, CDR2 YYEEEE. The V gene end was trimmed by 1 base and the J gene end by 7 bases; junction bases not matched to a gene: 12. This CDR3 is built from 17 residues. The CDR3 DNA reads as TGTGCCAGCAGCTTGACCGGCCGGGACAGGGGGGACGGTGGCTACACCTTC. As protein: CASSLTGRDRGDGGYTF.

This clone was recorded a few times. The rearrangement joins TRBV12-5 to TRBJ1-4; maybe TRBD1 (6 bases). The CDR3 has 14 amino acids. Trimming took 5 bases from V and 7 from J, leaving 14 bases between them. CDR1 is LGHNT, CDR2 FRNRAP, per germline. The CDR3 here is CASGLQGRSEKLFF. The CDR3 DNA follows: TGTGCTAGTGGTCTCCAGGGGAGGAGTGAAAAACTGTTTTTT.